This is a list of T cell receptor beta chains from one sample in a study of T cell responses to AZD1222 COVID-19 vaccine. Method: immunoSEQ multiplex PCR; TCRdb's copy keeps in-frame clones and lacks some. Counted here are fewer than 70,000 clones, around 90% occurring once; the ten biggest clones make up roughly 5%. The sequencing here drew on peripheral blood, taken on day 0 of AZD1222 vaccination. The receptors were gathered from an adult in good health. The CDR3 runs from the conserved cysteine through the conserved F or W. A D gene is named only where the DNA matches it firmly. The size field is filled for only some rows; it gives once, few, many or a size class.

j_gene: TRBJ2-1
d_gene: NA
abundance: NA
v_gene: TRBV2
CDR3aa: CASSEGPGRVDEQFF
CDR3nt: TGTGCCAGCAGTGAAGGCCCAGGTCGCGTCGATGAGCAGTTCTTC

j_gene: TRBJ1-6
d_gene: NA
abundance: NA
v_gene: TRBV10-2
CDR3aa: CATRTAENSPLHF
CDR3nt: TGCGCCACCAGGACAGCGGAAAATTCACCCCTCCACTTT

j_gene: TRBJ1-1
d_gene: NA
abundance: NA
v_gene: TRBV6-5
CDR3aa: CASRRTAGGTEAFF
CDR3nt: TGTGCCAGCAGACGGACAGCCGGAGGCACTGAAGCTTTCTTT

j_gene: TRBJ1-6
d_gene: NA
abundance: NA
v_gene: TRBV9
CDR3aa: CASSSTPGGGHSPLHF
CDR3nt: TGTGCCAGCAGCTCAACACCCGGGGGGGGTCACTCACCCCTCCACTTT

j_gene: TRBJ2-5
d_gene: TRBD2
abundance: NA
v_gene: TRBV2
CDR3aa: CASSGGLAETQYF
CDR3nt: TGTGCCAGCAGTGGGGGACTAGCGGAGACCCAGTACTTC

j_gene: TRBJ1-6
d_gene: NA
abundance: few
v_gene: TRBV7-9
CDR3aa: CASSLFLDSPRSNSPLHF
CDR3nt: TGTGCCAGCAGCTTATTCTTGGACAGCCCAAGAAGCAATTCACCCCTCCACTTT

j_gene: TRBJ1-4
d_gene: TRBD1
abundance: NA
v_gene: TRBV6-5
CDR3aa: CASKTGANNEKLFF
CDR3nt: TGTGCCAGCAAAACAGGGGCCAACAATGAAAAACTGTTTTTT

j_gene: TRBJ2-5
d_gene: NA
abundance: NA
v_gene: TRBV11-2
CDR3aa: CASSLNRETQYF
CDR3nt: TGTGCCAGCAGCTTGAACCGGGAGACCCAGTACTTC

j_gene: TRBJ2-7
d_gene: TRBD1
abundance: NA
v_gene: TRBV5-1
CDR3aa: CASATGQAYEQYF
CDR3nt: TGCGCCAGCGCGACAGGGCAGGCCTACGAGCAGTACTTC

j_gene: TRBJ2-5
d_gene: TRBD2
abundance: NA
v_gene: TRBV4-1
CDR3aa: CASSPRGSAGAAETQYF
CDR3nt: TGCGCCAGCAGCCCCCGAGGGTCAGCGGGGGCTGCAGAGACCCAGTACTTC

j_gene: TRBJ2-7
d_gene: TRBD1
abundance: NA
v_gene: TRBV11-2
CDR3aa: CASSFDRGRLYEQYF
CDR3nt: TGTGCCAGCAGCTTCGACAGGGGGCGTTTGTACGAGCAGTACTTC

j_gene: TRBJ1-5
d_gene: NA
abundance: NA
v_gene: TRBV15
CDR3aa: CATSRGPARSNQPQHF
CDR3nt: TGTGCCACCAGCAGAGGGCCGGCCCGCAGCAATCAGCCCCAGCATTTT

j_gene: TRBJ2-2
d_gene: TRBD2
abundance: NA
v_gene: TRBV9
CDR3aa: CASATSGTTGELFF
CDR3nt: TGTGCCAGCGCGACTAGCGGGACCACCGGGGAGCTGTTTTTT

j_gene: TRBJ1-6
d_gene: TRBD1
abundance: once
v_gene: TRBV2
CDR3aa: CASRPTGKTYNSPLHF
CDR3nt: TGTGCCAGCAGACCGACAGGGAAAACCTATAATTCACCCCTCCACTTT

j_gene: TRBJ2-2
d_gene: TRBD2
abundance: NA
v_gene: TRBV7-9
CDR3aa: CASSPGGANTGELFF
CDR3nt: TGTGCCAGCAGCCCGGGGGGGGCGAACACCGGGGAGCTGTTTTTT

j_gene: TRBJ1-5
d_gene: NA
abundance: NA
v_gene: TRBV21-1
CDR3aa: CASSGGILGDQPQHF
CDR3nt: TGTGCCAGCAGCGGGGGGATACTAGGAGATCAGCCCCAGCATTTT

j_gene: TRBJ1-3
d_gene: NA
abundance: NA
v_gene: TRBV29-1
CDR3aa: CSAISGNTIYF
CDR3nt: TGCAGCGCCATCTCTGGAAACACCATATATTTT

j_gene: TRBJ1-1
d_gene: NA
abundance: NA
v_gene: TRBV11-2
CDR3aa: CASASAGQGGEAFF
CDR3nt: TGTGCCAGCGCCTCGGCAGGGCAGGGAGGTGAAGCTTTCTTT

j_gene: TRBJ1-2
d_gene: NA
abundance: medium-sized
v_gene: TRBV2
CDR3aa: CASSEPGNYGYTF
CDR3nt: TGTGCCAGCAGCGAGCCGGGGAACTATGGCTACACCTTC

j_gene: TRBJ1-1
d_gene: TRBD1
abundance: once
v_gene: TRBV6-5
CDR3aa: CASRNRGLNTEAFF
CDR3nt: TGTGCCAGCAGGAACAGGGGACTGAACACTGAAGCTTTCTTT

j_gene: TRBJ2-1
d_gene: TRBD1
abundance: NA
v_gene: TRBV19
CDR3aa: CASSIPWTGGYNEQFF
CDR3nt: TGTGCCAGTAGTATCCCCTGGACAGGGGGTTACAATGAGCAGTTCTTC

j_gene: TRBJ1-3
d_gene: NA
abundance: NA
v_gene: TRBV11-2
CDR3aa: CASRSGVPRGVGNTIYF
CDR3nt: TGTGCCAGCAGGTCGGGTGTTCCCAGGGGCGTTGGAAACACCATATATTTT

j_gene: TRBJ1-1
d_gene: NA
abundance: NA
v_gene: TRBV19
CDR3aa: CASKEAGRNMNTEAFF
CDR3nt: TGTGCCAGTAAAGAGGCGGGACGGAACATGAACACTGAAGCTTTCTTT

j_gene: TRBJ2-7
d_gene: TRBD1
abundance: NA
v_gene: TRBV13
CDR3aa: CASSSRTGGFNEQYF
CDR3nt: TGTGCCAGCAGCTCCCGGACAGGGGGATTTAACGAGCAGTACTTC

j_gene: TRBJ1-4
d_gene: NA
abundance: NA
v_gene: TRBV5-1
CDR3aa: CASSLGYGRDEKLFF
CDR3nt: TGCGCCAGCAGCTTGGGGTACGGAAGGGATGAAAAACTGTTTTTT

j_gene: TRBJ1-5
d_gene: NA
abundance: NA
v_gene: TRBV7-8
CDR3aa: CASSPHLRSNQPQHF
CDR3nt: TGTGCCAGCAGCCCCCATCTCCGGAGCAATCAGCCCCAGCATTTT

j_gene: TRBJ1-5
d_gene: NA
abundance: once
v_gene: TRBV10-3
CDR3aa: CAISEGTQPQHF
CDR3nt: TGTGCCATCAGTGAGGGGACCCAGCCCCAGCATTTT

j_gene: TRBJ1-1
d_gene: TRBD1
abundance: NA
v_gene: TRBV6-5
CDR3aa: CASTGTGDLEAFF
CDR3nt: TGTGCCAGCACGGGGACAGGGGATCTTGAAGCTTTCTTT

j_gene: TRBJ1-1
d_gene: NA
abundance: NA
v_gene: TRBV11-2
CDR3aa: CASSLGQSMNTEAFF
CDR3nt: TGTGCCAGCAGCTTAGGGCAGAGCATGAACACTGAAGCTTTCTTT

j_gene: TRBJ2-3
d_gene: TRBD2
abundance: NA
v_gene: TRBV4-2
CDR3aa: CASSQEWTSGGANLYTDTQYF
CDR3nt: TGTGCCAGCAGCCAAGAATGGACTAGCGGGGGAGCGAACCTTTACACAGATACGCAGTATTTT

j_gene: TRBJ1-3
d_gene: NA
abundance: NA
v_gene: TRBV3-1/TRBV3-2
CDR3aa: CASTPGVSGNTIYF
CDR3nt: TGTGCCAGCACCCCGGGGGTCTCTGGAAACACCATATATTTT

j_gene: TRBJ1-1
d_gene: NA
abundance: NA
v_gene: TRBV5-1
CDR3aa: CASSFLGARNTEAFF
CDR3nt: TGCGCCAGCAGCTTTTTAGGGGCTCGGAACACTGAAGCTTTCTTT